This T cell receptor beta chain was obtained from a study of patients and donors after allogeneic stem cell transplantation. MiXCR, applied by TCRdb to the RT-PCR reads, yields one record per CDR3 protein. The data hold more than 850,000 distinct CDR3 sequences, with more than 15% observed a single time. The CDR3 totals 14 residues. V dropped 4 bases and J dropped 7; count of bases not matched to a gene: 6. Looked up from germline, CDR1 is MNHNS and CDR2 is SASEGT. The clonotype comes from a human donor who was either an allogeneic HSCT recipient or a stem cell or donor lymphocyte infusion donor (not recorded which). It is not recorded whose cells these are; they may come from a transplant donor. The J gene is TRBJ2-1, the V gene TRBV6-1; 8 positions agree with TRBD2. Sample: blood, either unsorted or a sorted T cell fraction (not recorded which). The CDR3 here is CASSVQRELNEQFF. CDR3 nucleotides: TGTGCCAGCAGTGTACAGCGGGAGCTGAATGAGCAGTTCTTC.